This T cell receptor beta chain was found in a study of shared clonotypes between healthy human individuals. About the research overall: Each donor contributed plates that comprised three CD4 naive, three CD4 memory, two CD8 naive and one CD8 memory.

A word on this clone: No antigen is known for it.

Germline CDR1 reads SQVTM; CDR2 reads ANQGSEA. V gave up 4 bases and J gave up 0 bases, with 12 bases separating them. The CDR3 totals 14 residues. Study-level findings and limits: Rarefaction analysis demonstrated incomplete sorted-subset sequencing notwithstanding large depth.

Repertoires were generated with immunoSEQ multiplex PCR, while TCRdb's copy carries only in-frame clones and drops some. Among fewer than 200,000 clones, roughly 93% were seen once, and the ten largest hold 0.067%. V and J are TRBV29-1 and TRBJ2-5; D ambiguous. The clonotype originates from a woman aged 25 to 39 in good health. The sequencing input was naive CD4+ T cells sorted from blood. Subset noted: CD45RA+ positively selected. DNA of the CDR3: TGCAGCGTTGGGACGGATTGGTACCAAGAGACCCAGTACTTC. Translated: CSVGTDWYQETQYF.